What follows are 20 T cell receptor beta chains derived from one specimen sequenced in a study of blood T cell repertoires in COVID-19. Produced via immunoSEQ multiplex PCR; TCRdb's table is partial and in-frame only. The sample lists under 100,000 clones, 75% to 95% occurring once. Material: peripheral blood. These receptors all stem from a man aged 50-59 years with acute or convalescent COVID-19.

V gene TRBV7-6 combines with J gene TRBJ1-1; D possibly corresponds to TRBD1 (5 bases). CDR3 length equals 14 residues. Trimming took off 5 bases at V and 1 base at J, with 11 bases between the two ends. Germline CDR1 reads SGHVS; CDR2 reads FNYEAQ. The DNA for the CDR3 is TGTGCCAGCAGCCCAGCGACAGCGAACACTGAAGCTTTCTTT. This gives the protein CASSPATANTEAFF.

The chain recombines TRBV7-9 with TRBJ2-3, with a tentative D call TRBD2 (5 bases). This CDR3 is built from 15 residues. Between the trimmed V and J ends, which lost 4 bases and 3 bases, there was a span of 14 bases. CDR1 is SEHNR, CDR2 FQNEAQ, per germline (reference sequence). CDR3 region: CASSSPGKATDTQYF. The CDR3, as DNA: TGTGCCAGCAGCTCCCCCGGGAAGGCTACAGATACGCAGTATTTT.

The rearrangement uses TRBV16 and TRBJ2-1; 9 nucleotides match TRBD1. Looked up from germline, CDR1 is KGHSY and CDR2 is FQNENV. The CDR3 runs 16 residues. The junction had 10 bases not matched to a gene; V was cut back by 4 bases and J by 6 bases. CDR3 in DNA: TGTGCCAGCAGCCTCCCCGGGACAGGGAAAGGCAATGAGCAGTTCTTC. Translation gives CASSLPGTGKGNEQFF.

V usage is TRBV14 and J usage is TRBJ2-7, with 8 positions matching TRBD2. V lost 1 base, J lost 1 base, and 6 bases stayed unmatched. The CDR3 consists of 16 residues. The V gene's germline CDR1 is SGHDN and CDR2 FVKESK. The CDR3 DNA reads as TGTGCCAGCAGCCAAGGGCCGGGAGGGAGTTCCTACGAGCAGTACTTC. Its protein product is CASSQGPGGSSYEQYF. Drawing the rest from reference TRBV14 and TRBJ2-7, the complete variable domain is EAGVTQFPSHSVIEKGQTVTLRCDPISGHDNLYWYRRVMGKEIKFLLHFVKESKQDESGMPNNRFLAERTGGTYSTLKVQPAELEDSGVYFCASSQGPGGSSYEQYFGPGTRLTVT.

This chain joins TRBV21-1 and TRBJ2-4; TRBD1 reflects the table's D call only, with no check against the DNA. TRBV21-1 is reported as a pseudogene. The CDR3 has 15 residues. Here the CDR3 reads CAKIRTGCGKNIQYF. CDR3 nucleotides: TGTGCCAAAATCAGGACAGGGTGTGGCAAAAACATTCAGTACTTC.

The chain has TRBV3-1 (or the pseudogene TRBV3-2) and TRBJ2-7; TRBD1 matches 7 bases. Per germline, CDR1 LGHDT and CDR2 YNNKEL (reference sequence). V was pared by 2 bases and J by 7 bases, with 11 bases of the junction left unmatched. The CDR3 consists of 15 residues. The CDR3 spells CASSQPRTGILEQYF. The DNA of the CDR3 is TGTGCCAGCAGCCAACCGCGGACAGGAATTTTGGAGCAGTACTTC.

This sequence joins TRBV5-1 and TRBJ2-5, with 7 bases identical to TRBD2. The CDR3 consists of 16 residues. V gave up 1 base and J gave up 2 bases; unmatched junction bases: 8. CDR1 SGHRS and CDR2 YFSETQ come from the germline V gene. The CDR3 protein is CASSLWSQRGQETQYF. The CDR3 DNA follows: TGCGCCAGCAGCTTGTGGTCCCAGCGGGGTCAAGAGACCCAGTACTTC.

The rearrangement uses TRBV25-1 and TRBJ1-4, with D hard to call. Germline V gene sequence: CDR1 MGHDK, CDR2 SYGVNS. CDR3 length equals 15 residues. V lost 10 bases, J lost 7 bases, and 22 bases lay in between. CDR3 protein: CATSEEPGRGEKLFF. The CDR3 DNA reads TGTGCCACTAGCGAGGAACCCGGGCGGGGTGAAAAACTGTTTTTT.

V and J are TRBV4-2 and TRBJ1-4; 8 bases are shared with TRBD1. The CDR3 runs 15 residues. CDR1 is LGHNA and CDR2 is YNFKEQ in the germline V gene. V shed 1 base, J shed 8 bases, and the junction held 6 bases outside the gene matches. The CDR3 sequence is CASSQADRVEEKLFF. The CDR3 nucleotides read TGTGCCAGCAGCCAAGCGGACAGGGTCGAGGAAAAACTGTTTTTT.

In this sample, this clone turned up once. The chain links TRBV12-5 to TRBJ1-2; 7 bases align to TRBD1. The CDR3 has 14 residues. With 6 bases clipped from V and 2 bases from J, the junction kept 6 bases outside the gene matches. CDR1 and CDR2 from the germline V gene are LGHNT and FRNRAP. The CDR3 DNA follows: TGTGCTAGTGGCCGGGACAGAGTCAACTATGGCTACACCTTC. Protein sequence: CASGRDRVNYGYTF.

The rearrangement links TRBV9 to TRBJ2-1; D unresolved. CDR3 length: 14 residues. Germline assignment: CDR1 SGDLS and CDR2 YYNGEE. Trimming cost V 0 bases and J 9 bases, with 13 bases left between them. CDR3 nucleotides: TGTGCCAGCAGCGTAGGAGGCCCGCGTGGTGAGCAGTTCTTC. Translating it yields CASSVGGPRGEQFF.

V and J are TRBV30 and TRBJ1-5, with D uncertain. Germline V gene data show CDR1 as GTSNPN and CDR2 as SVGIG (reference sequence). Trimming left V 2 bases short and J 1 base short, with 15 bases between. The CDR3 consists of 16 residues. The CDR3 sequence: CAWSSRGRGSNQPQHF. CDR3 sequence (DNA): TGTGCCTGGAGTTCGAGAGGTCGGGGAAGCAATCAGCCCCAGCATTTT.

The chain recombines TRBV29-1 with TRBJ1-1; TRBD1 is a possible D gene (6 bases). V shed 6 bases and J shed 6 bases, with 8 bases lying between them. The CDR3 spans 10 residues. Germline CDR1 is SQVTM and CDR2 is ANQGSEA. CDR3 DNA sequence: TGCAGCGTGCGACAGGCTGAAGCTTTCTTT. This encodes CSVRQAEAFF.

V gene TRBV6-5 combines with J gene TRBJ2-1; TRBD1 matches 11 bases. CDR3 length equals 14 residues. Trimming cost V 8 bases and J 2 bases; bases outside gene matches: 2. Germline V gives CDR1 MNHEY, CDR2 SVGAGI. CDR3 nucleotides: TGTGCCAGCCGGGACAGGGGGACCTACAATGAGCAGTTCTTC. Residues: CASRDRGTYNEQFF.

J is TRBJ2-7 and V is TRBV7-2; a weak D match, TRBD1 (6 bases). V gave up 2 bases and J gave up 4 bases, with 27 bases separating them. This CDR3 spans 19 amino acids. Per germline, CDR1 SGHTA and CDR2 FQGNSA. CDR3 DNA sequence: TGTGCCAGCAGCTTATTTCTTTCGGCAGGGGAGACGTCCCGTTACGAGCAGTACTTC. Protein product: CASSLFLSAGETSRYEQYF. Based on the CDR3 plus reference TRBV7-2 and TRBJ2-7, the full variable domain is GAGVSQSPSNKVTEKGKDVELRCDPISGHTALYWYRQSLGQGLEFLIYFQGNSAPDKSGLPSDRFSAERTGGSVSTLTIQRTQQEDSAVYLCASSLFLSAGETSRYEQYFGPGTRLTVT.

The chain uses TRBV3-1 (or the pseudogene TRBV3-2) and TRBJ2-7; 9 nucleotides line up with TRBD1. Germline CDR1 LGHDT, CDR2 YNNKEL (reference sequence). V was pared by 1 base and J by 0 bases, with 4 bases of the junction left unmatched. The CDR3 has 16 residues. CDR3 amino acids: CASSQAGTGLSYEQYF. In nucleotides, the CDR3 is TGTGCCAGCAGCCAAGCTGGGACAGGGCTCTCCTACGAGCAGTACTTC.

The chain uses TRBV5-6 and TRBJ1-6, with a possible D match to TRBD1 (5 bases). The V end lost 4 bases, the J end lost 10 bases, and 21 bases lay between the germline ends. The length of the CDR3 is 16 residues. CDR1 and CDR2 from the germline V gene are SGHDT and YYEEEE. The CDR3 nucleotides are TGTGCCAGCAGCACCCGGGCAGGGTTTTCGGGCTCACCCCTCCACTTT. This gives the protein CASSTRAGFSGSPLHF.

The chain is built from TRBV29-1 and TRBJ2-2; D gene uncertain. The V and J ends lost 6 bases and 6 bases respectively, with 17 bases between them. The length of the CDR3 is 14 residues. CDR1 and CDR2 (germline): SQVTM, ANQGSEA. The CDR3 coding sequence is TGCAGCGTCCCGCCTGAAGGAGCCGCCGGGGAGCTGTTTTTT. Translated, it gives CSVPPEGAAGELFF.

Points on this clone: Other DNA sequences of this sample code for an identical CDR3. This chain joins TRBV19 and TRBJ2-2, with 8 bases identical to TRBD2. This CDR3 has 17 residues. The V and J ends lost 6 bases and 2 bases, in that order; junction bases with no gene match: 11. Per germline, CDR1 LNHDA and CDR2 SQIVND (reference sequence). In DNA form, the CDR3 reads TGTGCCAGTAGGGGCGGGGGGCGAAACCCTAACACCGGGGAGCTGTTTTTT. This translates into CASRGGGRNPNTGELFF. Full variable domain (outside the CDR3, taken from reference TRBV19 and TRBJ2-2): DGGITQSPKYLFRKEGQNVTLSCEQNLNHDAMYWYRQDPGQGLRLIYYSQIVNDFQKGDIAEGYSVSREKKESFPLTVTSAQKNPTAFYLCASRGGGRNPNTGELFFGEGSRLTVL.

This clone was picked up one time. The V and J genes are TRBV5-6 and TRBJ2-1, with TRBD2 identical over 10 bases. From germline, CDR1 is SGHDT and CDR2 YYEEEE. V shed 4 bases and J 9 bases; nucleotides not matched to a gene: 10. The CDR3 has 15 amino acids. CDR3 coding DNA: TGTGCCAGCAGCGGCCGGAGCGGGAGGGCGATTGAGCAGTTCTTC. The encoded protein is CASSGRSGRAIEQFF.